The clone carrying this TCR beta chain has just a few counts. The PCR ran on 60 Vbeta and 13 Jbeta primers. TCRdb's table, derived via immunoSEQ multiplex PCR, lists solely in-frame clones and lacks some. The repertoire holds tens of thousands of clones, more than 65% seen once, with about an eighth in the top ten. This entry belongs to a study of cytomegalovirus exposure and HLA in healthy donors. The CDR3 consists of 14 residues. CDR1 and CDR2 from the germline V gene are LNHDA and SQIVND (reference sequence). The germline V and J ends were trimmed by 6 bases and 7 bases, with 16 bases remaining between them.

V usage is TRBV19 and J usage is TRBJ1-5; D perhaps matches TRBD1 (5 bases). This TCR was sampled from a male donor in good health and CMV-seropositive. Sample: PBMCs. Here the CDR3 reads CASRGQADGQPQHF. CDR3 nucleotides: TGTGCCAGTAGGGGGCAGGCTGACGGCCAGCCCCAGCATTTT.